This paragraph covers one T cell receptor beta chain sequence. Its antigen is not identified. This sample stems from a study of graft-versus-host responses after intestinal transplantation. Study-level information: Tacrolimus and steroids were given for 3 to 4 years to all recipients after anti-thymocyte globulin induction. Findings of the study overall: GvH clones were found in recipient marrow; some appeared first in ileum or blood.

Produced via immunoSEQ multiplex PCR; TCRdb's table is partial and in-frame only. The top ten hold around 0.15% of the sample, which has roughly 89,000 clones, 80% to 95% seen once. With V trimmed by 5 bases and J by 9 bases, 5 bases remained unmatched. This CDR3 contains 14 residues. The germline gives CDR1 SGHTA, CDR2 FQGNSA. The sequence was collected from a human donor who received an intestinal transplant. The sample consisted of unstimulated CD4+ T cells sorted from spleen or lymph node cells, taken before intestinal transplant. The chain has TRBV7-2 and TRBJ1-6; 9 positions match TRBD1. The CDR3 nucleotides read TGTGCCAGCAGCGAGAGGACAGGGGCTTCACCCCTCCACTTT. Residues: CASSERTGASPLHF.